These 6 T cell receptor beta chains were sequenced from one sample in a study of CD8 T cells in Susac syndrome. With random hexamers, 0.5 to 1 ug RNA was reverse transcribed. MiXCR, applied by TCRdb to the immunoSEQ multiplex PCR reads, yields one record per CDR3 protein. The sample carries around 190,000 distinct CDR3 sequences, roughly 95% recorded once. The sample was CD4+ T cells from PBMCs. The receptors here all came from a human donor in good health.

This chain uses TRBV3-1 with TRBJ2-5, with a possible D match to TRBD1 (6 bases). Trimming pared 4 bases from V and 5 bases from J, leaving 17 bases between. The CDR3 sequence is 15 residues long. The germline V gene has CDR1 LGHDT and CDR2 YNNKEL (reference sequence). The CDR3 sequence: CASSLLTGTSETQYF. The CDR3 coding sequence is TGTGCCAGCAGCCTCCTGACAGGTACCTCGGAGACCCAGTACTTC.

The rearrangement links TRBV30 to TRBJ1-1; weak D call: TRBD1 (6 bases). CDR1 and CDR2 from the germline V gene are GTSNPN and SVGIG (reference sequence). The CDR3 extends over 13 amino acids. The V gene lost 0 bases and the J gene lost 11 bases, with 16 bases spanning the gap. CDR3 in amino acids: CAWSVQGPEAAFF. DNA of the CDR3: TGTGCCTGGAGTGTACAGGGTCCCGAGGCGGCTTTCTTT.

The chain employs TRBV20-1 and TRBJ2-7; D is unresolved. There are 11 residues in the CDR3. Trimming shortened V by 3 bases and J by 5 bases, and 8 bases separated the two germline ends. Germline CDR1 reads DFQATT; CDR2 reads SNEGSKA (reference sequence). CDR3 nucleotide sequence: TGCAGTGCTAGGACCTGGGACGAGCAGTACGTC. Protein product: CSARTWDEQYV.

The genes are TRBV27 and TRBJ2-5; D unresolved. V lost 2 bases and J lost 3, with 7 bases in between. There are 13 residues in the CDR3. Looked up from germline, CDR1 is MNHEY and CDR2 is SMNVEV (reference sequence). CDR3 loop: CASSLKEKETQYF. The CDR3 DNA is TGTGCCAGCAGTTTAAAAGAAAAAGAGACCCAGTACTTC.

This rearrangement joins TRBV20-1 to TRBJ2-3; D call uncertain. CDR1 is DFQATT, CDR2 SNEGSKA, per germline (reference sequence). This CDR3 contains 14 residues. The V and J ends lost 6 bases and 1 base respectively, with 14 bases between them. This chain's CDR3 is CSALGPGGTDTQYF. The CDR3 nucleotides read TGCAGTGCGCTTGGGCCTGGAGGCACAGATACGCAGTATTTT.

This clonotype was observed a few times. This chain connects TRBV20-1 to TRBJ2-2; D uncertain. The CDR3 contains 12 residues. Trimming left V 5 bases short and J 4 bases short, with 8 bases between. CDR1 is DFQATT, CDR2 SNEGSKA, per germline (reference sequence). This CDR3 is CSARWVTGELFF. The CDR3 region has the DNA TGCAGTGCTCGTTGGGTCACCGGGGAGCTGTTTTTT.